A single sample is the source of the 32 T cell receptor beta chains below, sequenced in a study. TCRdb re-called the RT-PCR reads through MiXCR, storing one row per CDR3 protein. The table shows about 680,000 distinct CDR3 sequences, with 14% occurring only once. Sequenced material: memory CD4+ T cells from blood. The receptors here all came from a female donor in good health, serving as a healthy control.

V gene TRBV5-5 combines with J gene TRBJ1-6; 7 bases map to TRBD1. There are 15 residues in the CDR3. CDR1 SGHKS and CDR2 YYEKEE come from the germline V gene (reference sequence). V gave up 4 bases and J gave up 10 bases; unmatched junction bases: 11. CDR3 residues: CASSPGETGNSPLHF. For the CDR3, the DNA is TGTGCCAGCAGCCCGGGAGAGACAGGGAACTCACCCCTCCACTTT.

This clonotype was seen ten or more times. V and J are TRBV6-5 and TRBJ2-3, with 13 bases fitting TRBD2. V trimming: 7 bases; J trimming: 2 bases; junction bases outside the gene matches: 3. In germline, CDR1 is MNHEY, CDR2 SVGAGI. The CDR3 is made up of 15 amino acids. The CDR3 DNA reads TGTGCCAGCACCACTAGCGGGAGGGACACAGATACGCAGTATTTT. Translated, it gives CASTTSGRDTDTQYF.

Many counts were recorded for this clonotype. The J gene is TRBJ2-5, the V gene TRBV27; D unclear. The germline V gene encodes CDR1 MNHEY and CDR2 SMNVEV (reference sequence). V gave up 7 bases and J gave up 7 bases, with 19 bases separating them. The CDR3 is made up of 14 amino acids. The CDR3 sequence: CASTPLGAGGTQYF. The CDR3 region has the DNA TGTGCCAGCACGCCCCTAGGTGCAGGTGGGACCCAGTACTTC.

The chain is built from TRBV18 and TRBJ2-7; D uncertain. V was cut by 0 bases and J by 7 bases, with 16 bases left in between. Germline CDR1 reads KGHSH; CDR2 reads LQKENI. This CDR3 has 15 residues. The CDR3 sequence is CASSPPALTSREQYF. CDR3 coding DNA: TGTGCCAGCTCACCACCTGCTCTTACGTCTCGGGAGCAGTACTTC.

The chain couples TRBV5-1 to TRBJ1-4; 7 nucleotides agree with TRBD1. Trimming took 5 bases from V and 0 from J; bases not matched to a gene: 4. The CDR3 consists of 15 residues. Germline V gene data show CDR1 as SGHRS and CDR2 as YFSETQ. DNA for the CDR3: TGCGCCAGCAGACGTGGGACAGCAACTAATGAAAAACTGTTTTTT. It is translated as CASRRGTATNEKLFF.

This clonotype was recorded a few times. The V gene is TRBV6-1, the J gene TRBJ1-3, with 7 bases that match TRBD1. Germline assignment: CDR1 MNHNS and CDR2 SASEGT. With V trimmed by 8 bases and J by 4 bases, 2 bases remained unmatched. The CDR3 extends over 12 amino acids. CDR3 bases: TGTGCCAGCGGGACAGACGGAAACACCATATATTTT. It specifies CASGTDGNTIYF.

In this sample, this clonotype turned up many times. J is TRBJ1-6 and V is TRBV7-2; D gene uncertain. This CDR3 region has 13 residues. The V end lost 5 bases, the J end lost 5 bases, and 7 bases lay between the germline ends. Germline V gives CDR1 SGHTA, CDR2 FQGNSA. The CDR3 loop reads CASSTSNNSPLHF. Here the CDR3 DNA reads TGTGCCAGCAGCACCTCTAATAATTCACCCCTCCACTTT.

This clonotype was observed many times. The CDR3 region is CASSAGQANTEAFF. CDR3 DNA: TGTGCCAGCAGCGCGGGACAGGCGAACACTGAAGCTTTCTTT. V gene TRBV5-6 combines with J gene TRBJ1-1; 8 bases agree with TRBD1. The V segment lost 4 bases and the J segment 1 base; nucleotides outside the gene matches: 3. The CDR3 extends over 14 amino acids. CDR1 is SGHDT and CDR2 is YYEEEE in the germline V gene.

In this sample, this clonotype turned up a few times. The chain employs TRBV27 and TRBJ1-5; D unresolved. The germline V and J ends were trimmed by 7 bases and 1 base, with 5 bases remaining between them. From germline, CDR1 is MNHEY and CDR2 SMNVEV (reference sequence). The CDR3 spans 12 residues. This CDR3 is CASMGSNQPQHF. In DNA form, the CDR3 reads TGTGCCAGCATGGGGAGCAATCAGCCCCAGCATTTT.

This clonotype was picked up a small number of times. The chain carries TRBV4-3 and TRBJ1-4, with D unresolved. The V and J ends lost 0 bases and 16 bases respectively, with 12 bases between them. The CDR3 sequence is 12 residues long. Germline CDR1 LGHNA, CDR2 YSLEER. CDR3 coding DNA: TGCGCCAGCAGCCAAGATTTCGTGGGAGGGTTTTTT. Translating gives CASSQDFVGGFF.

The sample holds many counts of this clonotype. The chain carries TRBV4-3 and TRBJ2-1; 9 bases are a match to TRBD2. Looked up from germline, CDR1 is LGHNA and CDR2 is YSLEER. The CDR3 is 16 residues long. V was pared by 0 bases and J by 4 bases, with 4 bases of the junction left unmatched. The DNA for the CDR3 is TGCGCCAGCAGCCAAGAAGTAGCGGGAGATTACAATGAGCAGTTCTTC. As protein: CASSQEVAGDYNEQFF.

In this sample, this clonotype turned up many times. The rearrangement uses TRBV6-1 and TRBJ2-5, with D unclear. Between the trimmed V and J ends, which lost 6 bases and 1 base, there was a span of 12 bases. The germline V gene has CDR1 MNHNS and CDR2 SASEGT. CDR3 length: 14 amino acids. This chain's CDR3 is CASSATRSQETQYF. The CDR3 DNA is TGTGCCAGCAGCGCCACGCGGTCCCAAGAGACCCAGTACTTC.

This clonotype was detected a few times. This chain uses TRBV20-1 with TRBJ2-7; D not certain. Germline assignment: CDR1 DFQATT and CDR2 SNEGSKA (reference sequence). V lost 3 bases and J lost 7, with 10 bases in between. The CDR3 spans 11 residues. The CDR3, as DNA: TGCAGTGCTAGGCTAGTGCGGGAGCAGTACTTC. It yields the protein CSARLVREQYF.

This clonotype was observed a handful of times. The genes are TRBV7-2 and TRBJ2-7; TRBD2 aligns across 8 bases. V lost 2 bases and J lost 4; bases outside the gene matches: 7. The CDR3 has 15 residues. Germline lookup yields CDR1 SGHTA and CDR2 FQGNSA. This CDR3 reads CASSLLPGGRYEQYF. CDR3 sequence (DNA): TGTGCCAGCAGCTTATTGCCGGGAGGGCGTTACGAGCAGTACTTC.

V and J are TRBV12-3 or TRBV12-4 and TRBJ1-6; no definite D call. CDR3 size: 14 residues. V was clipped by 6 bases and J by 5 bases, with 11 bases between them. CDR3 sequence: CASSPGVHNSPLHF. DNA for the CDR3: TGTGCCAGCAGCCCCGGGGTACATAATTCACCCCTCCACTTT.

V and J are TRBV7-9 and TRBJ2-7; 7 bases align to TRBD1. V gave up 6 bases and J gave up 0 bases; unmatched junction bases: 8. The V gene's germline CDR1 is SEHNR and CDR2 FQNEAQ (reference sequence). This CDR3 has 15 residues. The CDR3 DNA reads as TGTGCCAGCAGTACTCCCGGGACAGTCTCCTACGAGCAGTACTTC. As protein: CASSTPGTVSYEQYF. The variable domain in full, with the rest retrieved from reference TRBV7-9 and TRBJ2-7, is DTGVSQNPRHKITKRGQNVTFRCDPISEHNRLYWYRQTLGQGPEFLTYFQNEAQLEKSRLLSDRFSAERPKGSFSTLEIQRTEQGDSAMYLCASSTPGTVSYEQYFGPGTRLTVT.

This clonotype was seen only a few times. V is TRBV5-6 and J is TRBJ1-4, with 7 bases aligning to TRBD1. The CDR3 runs to 14 residues. The V segment lost 0 bases and the J segment 8 bases; nucleotides outside the gene matches: 4. Germline CDR1 and CDR2: SGHDT and YYEEEE. CDR3 coding DNA: TGTGCCAGCAGCTTGGAGACAGGGAACGAAAAACTGTTTTTT. It specifies CASSLETGNEKLFF.

This chain connects TRBV19 to TRBJ2-1, with D tentatively TRBD2 (5 bases). The V gene lost 4 bases and the J gene lost 5 bases, with 15 bases spanning the gap. CDR3 size: 15 residues. The V gene's germline CDR1 is LNHDA and CDR2 SQIVND (reference sequence). The CDR3 sequence is CASSTIPRANNEQFF. The CDR3 region has the DNA TGTGCCAGTAGTACTATCCCGAGGGCCAACAATGAGCAGTTCTTC.

This clonotype has a handful of counts. The chain combines TRBV7-9 with TRBJ2-1, with D hard to call. Germline-derived CDR1 and CDR2 are SEHNR and FQNEAQ (reference sequence). Trimming shortened V by 5 bases and J by 5 bases, and 7 bases separated the two germline ends. The CDR3 loop spans 12 amino acids. CDR3 amino acids: CASSPFNNEQFF. CDR3 coding DNA: TGTGCCAGCAGCCCCTTTAACAATGAGCAGTTCTTC.

V usage is TRBV7-2 and J usage is TRBJ2-5, with a tentative D call TRBD2 (5 bases). Germline CDR1 SGHTA, CDR2 FQGNSA. V was cut by 0 bases and J by 5 bases, with 10 bases left in between. The CDR3 is 14 residues long. The CDR3, as DNA: TGTGCCAGCAGCTTAGCATCTAGCTTCGAGACCCAGTACTTC. Residues: CASSLASSFETQYF.

A word on this clonotype: Lacking the conserved final phenylalanine or tryptophan, this CDR3 likely reflects a read error. It is unclear where the CDR3 begins or ends on the DNA, so no DNA is shown, and the CDR3 is as TCRdb lists it. The chain recombines TRBV2 with TRBJ2-1; the table's D call, TRBD2, has no DNA check behind it. Germline lookup yields CDR1 SNHLY and CDR2 FYNNEI. The CDR3 is 11 residues long, ends included. CDR3: CASSEQGRTFL.

The rearrangement links TRBV28 to TRBJ1-4; D is perhaps TRBD1 (6 bases). Trimming left V 6 bases short and J 5 bases short, with 22 bases between. The CDR3 spans 17 residues. Looked up from germline, CDR1 is MDHEN and CDR2 is SYDVKM. The CDR3 nucleotides read TGTGCCAGCAGGGGGCTTGGGGGGGCAGGGGCCAATGAAAAACTGTTTTTT. This encodes CASRGLGGAGANEKLFF.

This clonotype appeared many times. This sequence joins TRBV29-1 and TRBJ2-3; 7 nucleotides line up with TRBD1. J was trimmed by 1 base and V by 5 bases; bases with no gene match: 0. Germline V gene data show CDR1 as SQVTM and CDR2 as ANQGSEA. The CDR3 is made up of 12 amino acids. CDR3 residues: CSVTGGTDTQYF. The CDR3, as DNA: TGCAGCGTTACAGGGGGCACAGATACGCAGTATTTT.

This chain connects TRBV6-1 to TRBJ1-3, with D unresolved. Germline V lookup: CDR1 MNHNS, CDR2 SASEGT. V shed 0 bases and J shed 3 bases, with 3 bases lying between them. The CDR3 is 13 residues long. The DNA of the CDR3 is TGTGCCAGCAGTGAAGCGCGTGGAAACACCATATATTTT. It translates to CASSEARGNTIYF.

This chain joins TRBV10-3 and TRBJ2-7, with unresolved D. CDR1 and CDR2 (germline): ENHRY, SYGVKD. Trimming stripped 2 bases from V and 4 bases from J, with 12 bases between. The CDR3 extends over 14 amino acids. For the CDR3, the DNA is TGTGCCATCAGTGAGGACTCACGACAATACGAGCAGTACTTC. The encoded protein is CAISEDSRQYEQYF.

This clonotype has just a few counts. The junction and the germline gene differ at one end; a read error may be behind it. This rearrangement joins TRBV3-1 to TRBJ2-7; 10 bases align to TRBD2. The CDR3 consists of 17 residues. The germline CDR1 and CDR2 sequences are LGHDT and YNNKEL (reference sequence). CDR3: CAISQDASLAGAREQYF. In nucleotides, the CDR3 is TGTGCCATCAGCCAGGACGCATCGCTAGCGGGAGCACGCGAGCAGTACTTC.

A few counts support this clonotype. The chain is built from TRBV11-2 and TRBJ1-1, with TRBD1 matching over 7 bases. The CDR3 consists of 15 residues. V shed 3 bases and J 2 bases; nucleotides not matched to a gene: 6. In germline, CDR1 is SGHAT, CDR2 FQNNGV. CDR3 sequence (DNA): TGTGCCAGCAGCTTTATGGGACAGCAAAACACTGAAGCTTTCTTT. It specifies CASSFMGQQNTEAFF.

In this sample, this clonotype turned up many times. The V call is TRBV29-1, the J call TRBJ1-3; no definite D call. The CDR3 is 13 residues long. The V gene lost 4 bases and the J gene lost 0 bases, with 7 bases spanning the gap. From germline, CDR1 is SQVTM and CDR2 ANQGSEA. The CDR3 DNA reads as TGCAGCGTTGCAGTCCTCTCTGGAAACACCATATATTTT. Amino acid sequence: CSVAVLSGNTIYF.

This clonotype was counted many times. This chain links TRBV4-2 with TRBJ2-3; possibly TRBD1 or TRBD2 for D (5 bases each). CDR3 length: 14 amino acids. Germline lookup yields CDR1 LGHNA and CDR2 YNFKEQ. With 1 base removed from V and 5 bases from J, the gap between germline ends came to 10 bases. CDR3 amino acids: CASSQVGTGDTQYF. In nucleotides, the CDR3 is TGTGCCAGCAGCCAAGTAGGGACCGGAGATACGCAGTATTTT.

Turning to this clonotype: A much larger clonotype is one base distant, so this may be a read error. The CDR3 region has the DNA TGTGCCAGCAGCTTAGACAAGAACACTGAAGCTTTCTTT. It codes for CASSLDKNTEAFF. The chain has TRBV7-9 and TRBJ1-1; D unclear. V was shortened by 1 base and J by 1 base, with 4 bases between the two germline ends. Germline loops: CDR1 SEHNR, CDR2 FQNEAQ (reference sequence). CDR3 length: 13 amino acids. Complete variable domain (other parts from reference TRBV7-9 and TRBJ1-1): DTGVSQNPRHKITKRGQNVTFRCDPISEHNRLYWYRQTLGQGPEFLTYFQNEAQLEKSRLLSDRFSAERPKGSFSTLEIQRTEQGDSAMYLCASSLDKNTEAFFGQGTRLTVV.

This clonotype was counted between two and nine times. The chain recombines TRBV5-4 with TRBJ2-2; D may be TRBD1 or TRBD2 (5 bases each). Germline loops: CDR1 SGHNT, CDR2 YYREEE (reference sequence). V was pared by 0 bases and J by 7 bases, with 13 bases between. The CDR3 length is 15 residues. The DNA of the CDR3 is TGTGCCAGCAGCTTGGCAGGGAGTCAAGGCGGGGAGCTGTTTTTT. Residues: CASSLAGSQGGELFF.

The rearrangement uses TRBV6-5 and TRBJ2-7, with TRBD2 matching 9 bases. The CDR3 totals 16 residues. Germline CDR1 is MNHEY and CDR2 is SVGAGI. The trim removed 2 bases at V and 1 base at J, leaving 6 bases unmatched. The CDR3 loop reads CASSYGGLAGSYEQYF. CDR3 bases: TGTGCCAGCAGTTACGGAGGGCTAGCGGGATCCTACGAGCAGTACTTC.